The clone carrying this TCR beta chain was detected a few times. No antigen is known for it. Other DNA sequences in this sample translate to the same CDR3. About 110 mL of blood, on average, came from one heparinised draw per donor. This sample is part of a study of beta chain features in type 1 diabetes. Trimming took 3 bases from V and 1 from J, leaving 9 bases between them. Looked up from germline, CDR1 is MDHEN and CDR2 is SYDVKM. This CDR3 comprises 14 residues. The study's findings and limits: Any PCR bias toward short templates would affect both groups alike. Moderate but significant shortening of TCRB CDR3s was recorded in all four CD4+ subsets from Type 1 diabetes patients. Sampled from patients, naive, central memory and Treg TCRB repertoires appeared more similar than those sampled from healthy donors.

The investigators reverse transcribed all of the isolated RNA, so they sequenced expressed TCRB transcripts. Samples of naive, central memory and regulatory T cells yielded a mean of around 3.4 million reads. Generated by immunoSEQ multiplex PCR, the TCRdb table keeps only in-frame clones and is missing some. The sample carries 300,000 to 350,000 clones, approximately 12% recorded once. This receptor was identified in a woman aged 18-29 years with type 1 diabetes. This sequence joins TRBV28 and TRBJ1-1; D might be TRBD1 (6 bases). The sample taken for sequencing was naive CD4+ T cells from blood. The CDR3 loop is CASSFLRGNTEAFF. The DNA for the CDR3 is TGTGCCAGCAGTTTCCTCAGGGGGAACACTGAAGCTTTCTTT.